The 25 T cell receptor beta chains in this list originate from one sample, sequenced in a study of Ad26.COV2.S vaccination and SARS-CoV-2 variants. Assay: immunoSEQ multiplex PCR; the TCRdb copy retains only in-frame clones and omits some. This sample yields around 270,000 clones, of which around nine tenths are seen a single time; less than 3% belongs to the top ten. Treatment defined: some 20 received Ad26.COV2.S at low or high dose, single or two shots; a few received placebo; per-sample allocation not given. It was on day 63 after the first vaccine or placebo injection that samples were taken. Sequencing was performed on peripheral blood, taken in a trial of Ad26.COV2.S vaccine versus placebo. These receptors all come from a person aged 18-60 years who received the Ad26.COV2.S COVID-19 vaccine or a placebo.

The gene calls are TRBV9 and TRBJ1-5, with D possibly being TRBD1 (5 bases). V dropped 3 bases and J dropped 6 bases, with 13 bases sitting between them. CDR3 length: 14 residues. Germline CDR1 and CDR2: SGDLS and YYNGEE. Here the CDR3 reads CASSAHRSGQPQHF. For the CDR3, the DNA is TGTGCCAGCAGCGCCCACAGGAGCGGTCAGCCCCAGCATTTT.

A word on this clone: Other DNA variants within this sample encode the same CDR3. This rearrangement joins TRBV5-1 to TRBJ1-2; 10 bases agree with TRBD1. The germline CDR1 and CDR2 sequences are SGHRS and YFSETQ. Unmatched junction bases numbered 1, after V lost 0 bases and J lost 5 bases. This CDR3 has 14 residues. In nucleotides, the CDR3 is TGCGCCAGCAGCTTGGGACAGGGGGCGTATGGCTACACCTTC. This sequence encodes CASSLGQGAYGYTF. Full variable domain (outside the CDR3, taken from reference TRBV5-1 and TRBJ1-2): KAGVTQTPRYLIKTRGQQVTLSCSPISGHRSVSWYQQTPGQGLQFLFEYFSETQRNKGNFPGRFSGRQFSNSRSEMNVSTLELGDSALYLCASSLGQGAYGYTFGSGTRLTVV.

The chain recombines TRBV25-1 with TRBJ1-4, with D perhaps matching TRBD1 (6 bases). Germline V gene data show CDR1 as MGHDK and CDR2 as SYGVNS. Trimming removed 6 bases at V and 3 bases at J, with 14 bases between. The CDR3 spans 15 residues. CDR3 loop: CASSARTEANEKLFF. For the CDR3, the DNA is TGTGCCAGCAGCGCGCGGACAGAGGCTAATGAAAAACTGTTTTTT.

V gene TRBV11-2 combines with J gene TRBJ2-5, with 13 bases matching TRBD2. Germline V gene data show CDR1 as SGHAT and CDR2 as FQNNGV. The V gene end was trimmed by 1 base and the J gene end by 6 bases; junction bases not matched to a gene: 5. The CDR3 length is 16 residues. CDR3 region: CASSLGGTSGTKTQYF. The DNA of the CDR3 is TGTGCCAGCAGCTTAGGTGGGACTAGCGGGACGAAGACCCAGTACTTC.

To note about this clone: A much bigger clone sits one base away, suggesting this may be a read error. The chain uses TRBV6-5 and TRBJ2-7; 10 positions match TRBD2. Per germline, CDR1 MNHEY and CDR2 SVGAGI. The CDR3 runs to 15 residues. V was clipped by 0 bases and J by 4 bases; unmatched bases: 3. In nucleotides, the CDR3 is TGTGCCAGCAGTTACTCGGCTAGCGGGGGTTACGAGCAGTACTTC. Its translation is CASSYSASGGYEQYF.

This clone was found a few times. This sequence joins TRBV4-2 and TRBJ1-1; D is undetermined. CDR1 is LGHNA, CDR2 YNFKEQ, per germline. Trimming took 0 bases from V and 1 from J, leaving 6 bases between them. There are 14 residues in the CDR3. CDR3 nucleotides: TGTGCCAGCAGCCAAGAGGTGGCGAACACTGAAGCTTTCTTT. Translation gives CASSQEVANTEAFF.

The chain links TRBV18 to TRBJ1-2; D gene unclear. CDR1 KGHSH and CDR2 LQKENI come from the germline V gene. V lost 2 bases, J lost 0 bases, and 10 bases lay in between. The CDR3 contains 15 residues. The CDR3 region has the DNA TGTGCCAGCTCACCATTGGGAGGGACTAACTATGGCTACACCTTC. Protein product: CASSPLGGTNYGYTF.

The rearrangement links TRBV6-5 to TRBJ2-1; the D gene is possibly TRBD2 (6 bases). Trimming pared 6 bases from V and 5 bases from J, leaving 17 bases between. Germline V gives CDR1 MNHEY, CDR2 SVGAGI. The CDR3 is made up of 15 amino acids. The DNA of the CDR3 is TGTGCCAGCAGGAAAGATAGTGGGGGGAACAATGAGCAGTTCTTC. Translating gives CASRKDSGGNNEQFF.

The sample holds one count of this clone. The chain recombines TRBV27 with TRBJ2-1; D unresolved. The CDR3 sequence is 16 residues long. The V gene's germline CDR1 is MNHEY and CDR2 SMNVEV (reference sequence). The V end was cut by 1 base, the J end by 3 bases, with 13 bases between. The DNA of the CDR3 is TGTGCCAGCAGTTTATGGCTGAGTTTAGGCTACAATGAGCAGTTCTTC. It translates to CASSLWLSLGYNEQFF.

The chain recombines TRBV5-1 with TRBJ2-2, with D possibly matching TRBD1 (5 bases). CDR1 is SGHRS, CDR2 YFSETQ, per germline. CDR3 size: 14 residues. V lost 3 bases, J lost 7 bases, and 13 bases lay in between. The CDR3 loop reads CASSSRGAFGELFF. The CDR3 coding sequence is TGCGCCAGCAGCTCCCGTGGGGCCTTCGGGGAGCTGTTTTTT.

This clone appeared a single time. The genes are TRBV6-2 or TRBV6-3 and TRBJ2-5; D uncertain. The germline V and J ends were trimmed by 2 bases and 5 bases, with 12 bases remaining between them. The CDR3 extends over 14 amino acids. Germline CDR1 is MNHEY and CDR2 is SVGEGT. The CDR3 is CASSYVSDGETQYF. As DNA, the CDR3 is TGTGCCAGCAGTTACGTGTCTGACGGGGAGACCCAGTACTTC.

Here the CDR3 DNA reads TGTGCCAGCAGCCAAGATCCGGGGTCGAACACCGGGGAGCTGTTTTTT. Protein product: CASSQDPGSNTGELFF. The chain couples TRBV4-2 to TRBJ2-2, with TRBD2 as a possible D gene (5 bases). The CDR3 contains 16 residues. V lost 0 bases and J 0 bases, leaving 8 bases between the germline ends. From germline, CDR1 is LGHNA and CDR2 YNFKEQ.

The chain carries TRBV5-4 and TRBJ2-5; D call uncertain. Germline V lookup: CDR1 SGHNT, CDR2 YYREEE (reference sequence). Trimming left V 0 bases short and J 1 base short, with 10 bases between. The CDR3 is 15 residues long. CDR3 amino acids: CASSLGRASQETQYF. In nucleotides, the CDR3 is TGTGCCAGCAGCTTGGGCCGGGCCTCCCAAGAGACCCAGTACTTC.

The J gene is TRBJ2-1, the V gene TRBV7-2, with 9 bases aligning to TRBD2. CDR3 length: 17 residues. V shed 5 bases, J shed 7 bases, and the junction held 15 bases outside the gene matches. Germline assignment: CDR1 SGHTA and CDR2 FQGNSA. CDR3 DNA sequence: TGTGCCAGCAGCCCCACCTTAGGAGCGGGAGGAGGGAATGAGCAGTTCTTC. This sequence encodes CASSPTLGAGGGNEQFF. Full variable domain (rest looked up from reference TRBV7-2 and TRBJ2-1): GAGVSQSPSNKVTEKGKDVELRCDPISGHTALYWYRQSLGQGLEFLIYFQGNSAPDKSGLPSDRFSAERTGGSVSTLTIQRTQQEDSAVYLCASSPTLGAGGGNEQFFGPGTRLTVL.

This sequence joins TRBV7-3 and TRBJ1-1, with unresolved D. V lost 3 bases to trimming and J lost 2 bases, with 7 bases between them. The CDR3 totals 13 residues. From germline, CDR1 is SGHTA and CDR2 FQGTGA. CDR3 sequence reads: CASSFRGNTEAFF. The DNA of the CDR3 is TGTGCCAGCAGCTTTAGAGGTAACACTGAAGCTTTCTTT.

This chain joins TRBV7-8 and TRBJ2-3; 9 nucleotides agree with TRBD2. CDR3 length equals 21 residues. Germline CDR1 reads SGHVS; CDR2 reads FQNEAQ. Unmatched junction bases numbered 20, after V lost 1 base and J lost 3 bases. The CDR3 sequence: CASSLVRGRWASGIGTDTQYF. The CDR3, as DNA: TGTGCCAGCAGCTTAGTTAGGGGCAGGTGGGCTAGCGGGATCGGGACAGATACGCAGTATTTT.

This chain connects TRBV5-1 to TRBJ2-1; no reliable D call. This CDR3 is built from 16 residues. Trimming cost V 0 bases and J 3 bases, with 13 bases left between them. Germline V CDR1 and CDR2: SGHRS, YFSETQ. This CDR3 reads CASSLEAGANYNEQFF. The CDR3 region has the DNA TGCGCCAGCAGCTTGGAGGCAGGAGCTAACTACAATGAGCAGTTCTTC.

This chain links TRBV11-3 with TRBJ2-3, with D uncertain. Germline-derived CDR1 and CDR2 are SGHNT and YENEEA. The CDR3 contains 15 residues. The ends were cut back, 1 base at V and 0 bases at J, with 8 bases in the middle. The CDR3 coding sequence is TGTGCCAGCAGCTTAGGTCGAGCTAGCACAGATACGCAGTATTTT. Amino acids: CASSLGRASTDTQYF.

The chain links TRBV27 to TRBJ2-3, with 8 bases that match TRBD2. Germline-derived CDR1 and CDR2 are MNHEY and SMNVEV (reference sequence). This CDR3 comprises 16 residues. With V trimmed by 6 bases and J by 2 bases, 10 bases remained unmatched. For the CDR3, the DNA is TGTGCCAGCAGATTAGAGGGACTAGGGAACACAGATACGCAGTATTTT. This gives the protein CASRLEGLGNTDTQYF.

V and J are TRBV7-9 and TRBJ2-3, with 12 positions matching TRBD1. V trimming: 5 bases; J trimming: 7 bases; junction bases outside the gene matches: 4. Germline lookup yields CDR1 SEHNR and CDR2 FQNEAQ (reference sequence). The CDR3 length is 14 residues. Here the CDR3 DNA reads TGTGCCAGCAGCACGGGACAGGGGGCCTATACGCAGTATTTT. This sequence encodes CASSTGQGAYTQYF. The full variable domain, its missing parts supplied by reference TRBV7-9 and TRBJ2-3, is DTGVSQNPRHKITKRGQNVTFRCDPISEHNRLYWYRQTLGQGPEFLTYFQNEAQLEKSRLLSDRFSAERPKGSFSTLEIQRTEQGDSAMYLCASSTGQGAYTQYFGPGTRLTVL.

The chain carries TRBV4-3 and TRBJ2-2; the D gene is possibly TRBD2 (6 bases). V dropped 1 base and J dropped 7 bases, with 10 bases sitting between them. CDR3 size: 14 residues. Germline values: CDR1 LGHNA, CDR2 YSLEER. The CDR3 reads CASSQGGLLGELFF. Written as DNA, the CDR3 is TGCGCCAGCAGCCAAGGGGGACTCCTCGGGGAGCTGTTTTTT.

V and J are TRBV4-3 and TRBJ2-7; 11 bases agree with TRBD2. The CDR3 is 16 residues long. CDR1 is LGHNA and CDR2 is YSLEER in the germline V gene. With 5 bases clipped from V and 2 bases from J, the junction kept 8 bases outside the gene matches. This chain's CDR3 is CASSTASSGGTYEQYF. The CDR3 region has the DNA TGCGCCAGCAGCACCGCTTCTAGCGGGGGGACCTACGAGCAGTACTTC.

This sequence joins TRBV6-2 or TRBV6-3 and TRBJ2-7; tentatively, D is TRBD2 (6 bases). V was shortened by 2 bases and J by 0 bases, with 8 bases between the two germline ends. Per the germline V gene, CDR1 is MNHEY and CDR2 is SVGEGT. This CDR3 is built from 14 residues. The CDR3 region is CASSYGGNSYEQYV. CDR3 in DNA: TGTGCCAGCAGTTACGGCGGGAACTCCTACGAGCAGTACGTC.

V and J are TRBV25-1 and TRBJ1-3, with unresolved D. Per the germline V gene, CDR1 is MGHDK and CDR2 is SYGVNS. V was pared by 4 bases and J by 0 bases, with 7 bases between. There are 14 residues in the CDR3. The CDR3 nucleotides are TGTGCCAGCAGTGGAGAAATCTCTGGAAACACCATATATTTT. Protein sequence: CASSGEISGNTIYF.

V and J are TRBV7-9 and TRBJ1-3, with TRBD1 matching over 7 bases. Germline CDR1 and CDR2: SEHNR and FQNEAQ (reference sequence). The CDR3 contains 15 residues. V dropped 5 bases and J dropped 8; count of bases not matched to a gene: 12. The CDR3 is CASSREGGYLDTIYF. In DNA, the CDR3 is TGTGCCAGCAGCCGAGAAGGGGGCTATCTTGACACCATATATTTT.